This is a list of T cell receptor beta chains from one sample in a study of human T cells and chemical hapten exposure. TCRdb reprocessed the RACE reads via MiXCR and lists one record per CDR3 protein. The sample lists around 100,000 distinct CDR3 sequences; roughly an eighth were seen once. The starting material was whole blood, obtained in connection with sensitization to the hapten diphenylcyclopropenone (DPC). The receptors come from a woman aged 40-49 years with alopecia areata. Some clones in this sample may be carry-over from other donors' samples. Each CDR3 is given with its conserved first and last residue. The D gene is left open where the match is weak. The size entry is marked missing in some rows and otherwise reads once, few, many or a size class.

d_gene,v_gene,abundance,j_gene,CDR3nt,CDR3aa
.,TRBV25-1,.,TRBJ2-1,TGTGCCAGCAGTTACCAACGTCTTGGCACCAATGAGCAGTTCTTC,CASSYQRLGTNEQFF
TRBD1,TRBV7-2,many,TRBJ1-1,TGTGCCAGCAGTGAGGAGGGACAGTCCCACACTGAAGCTTTCTTT,CASSEEGQSHTEAFF
TRBD1,TRBV5-4,many,TRBJ1-4,TGTGCCAGCAGCCCCGGACAGGGGACTGAAAAACTGTTTTTT,CASSPGQGTEKLFF
.,TRBV20-1,.,TRBJ2-3,TGCAGTGCTTCCCGTCGGGTACCGACCGAAGATACGCAGTATTTT,CSASRRVPTEDTQYF
.,TRBV15,.,TRBJ2-3,TGTGCCACCAGCAGAGTCTTAGATACGCAGTATTTT,CATSRVLDTQYF
.,TRBV29-1,few,TRBJ2-5,TGCAGCGTCCAACCCCTGACTAGTATACAAGAGACCCAGTACTTC,CSVQPLTSIQETQYF
.,TRBV6-2/TRBV6-3,many,TRBJ2-2,TGTGCCAGCGGGGGCCTCAGGACCGGGGAGCTGTTTTTT,CASGGLRTGELFF
.,TRBV24-1,few,TRBJ2-5,TGTGCCACCAGTGATCCCGCCCTTGAGACCCAGTACTTC,CATSDPALETQYF
TRBD2,TRBV7-9,many,TRBJ2-1,TGTGCCAGCAGCTTAGTAGCGGGGGCCTCCTACAATGAGCAGTTCTTC,CASSLVAGASYNEQFF
.,TRBV11-2,few,TRBJ1-3,TGTGCCAGCAGCTTAGGAGGGGCAGGGATGTCTGGAAACACCATATATTTT,CASSLGGAGMSGNTIYF
.,TRBV10-3,.,TRBJ2-3,TGTGCCATCAGTGATGGCGCCGGGGAAAAAAGCACAGATACGCAGTATTTT,CAISDGAGEKSTDTQYF
.,TRBV7-2,.,TRBJ2-7,TGTGCCAGCAGCTTAGGTCGGGGGGCCTCCTACGAGCAGTACTTC,CASSLGRGASYEQYF
TRBD1,TRBV6-2/TRBV6-3,few,TRBJ2-7,TGTGCCAGCAGCCCCAGGGGGTTCGAGCAGTACTTC,CASSPRGFEQYF
.,TRBV27,.,TRBJ1-1,TGTGCCAGCAGTTCAAACAGGGTTCCTGAAGCTTTCTTT,CASSSNRVPEAFF
.,TRBV29-1,.,TRBJ2-3,TGCAGCGTTGAAATTACAGGGTTGGCAGATACGCAGTATTTT,CSVEITGLADTQYF
TRBD2,TRBV7-2,.,TRBJ2-2,TGTGCCAGCAGCTTAGTCTCGCTAGCGGGAGGGCGGACCGGGGAGCTGTTTTTT,CASSLVSLAGGRTGELFF
TRBD2,TRBV20-1,.,TRBJ2-3,TGCAGTGCTCTCAGACTAGCCAGCACAGATACGCAGTATTTT,CSALRLASTDTQYF